This TCR beta chain was captured in a study of T cell repertoires in ileal Crohn's disease. Study-level background: Patients had a median roughly 8-year disease duration, and about 40% were active smokers. Each sample's TCRB immunosequencing used 500 to 550 nanograms of biopsy DNA. Study-wide findings and caveats: Endoscopic recurrence occurred in every patient whose clonality exceeded 26.8%.

In the case of this clone: Its antigen is unidentified.

Time point: inflamed ileum from the surgical specimen. Repertoires were generated with immunoSEQ multiplex PCR, while TCRdb's copy carries only in-frame clones and drops some. Of around 1,600 clones in the sample, about 88% were seen once. What was sequenced was ileal tissue. The source is an adult with Crohn's disease.

CDR3 coding DNA: TGTGCCAGCAGCTTCGGACAGACTACATACGAGCAGTACTTC. Its protein is CASSFGQTTYEQYF. The chain recombines TRBV13 with TRBJ2-7, with D possibly matching TRBD1 (6 bases). CDR1 is PRHDT, CDR2 FYEKMQ, per germline (reference sequence). The CDR3 runs to 14 residues. V was trimmed by 3 bases and J by 4 bases, leaving 13 bases between them.